Below, 12 T cell receptor beta chains from the same sample are listed, as sequenced in a study of shared clonotypes between healthy human individuals. The repertoire was sequenced with immunoSEQ multiplex PCR; TCRdb's copy has only in-frame clones and lacks some. The sample carries roughly 680,000 clones, approximately 72% recorded once. The specimen was memory CD4+ T cells sorted from blood. Subset described: CD45RA-negative fraction. Every receptor here comes from a woman younger than 45 in good health.

The J gene is TRBJ2-3, the V gene TRBV5-8; no reliable D call. CDR1 SGHTS and CDR2 YDEGEE come from the germline V gene. Trimming left V 4 bases short and J 2 bases short, with 23 bases between. The CDR3 covers 18 residues. The CDR3 is CASSTLPGKGGNTDTQYF. In DNA, the CDR3 is TGTGCCAGCAGCACACTCCCAGGAAAAGGTGGGAACACAGATACGCAGTATTTT.

This rearrangement joins TRBV4-1 to TRBJ1-4; D uncertain. Trimming shortened V by 0 bases and J by 6 bases, and 11 bases separated the two germline ends. The CDR3 sequence is 15 residues long. The germline CDR1 and CDR2 sequences are MGHRA and YSYEKL. The CDR3 sequence: CASSQEDVTYEKLFF. In DNA form, the CDR3 reads TGCGCCAGCAGCCAAGAAGACGTAACGTATGAAAAACTGTTTTTT.

The V and J genes are TRBV21-1 and TRBJ2-1. TRBV21-1 is flagged as a pseudogene. This CDR3 comprises 16 residues. CDR3 amino acids: CASSKVCDQRYNEQFF. DNA for the CDR3: TGTGCCAGCAGCAAAGTTTGTGACCAGAGATACAATGAGCAGTTCTTC.

This clone showed up just once. This rearrangement joins TRBV11-1 to TRBJ1-2, with D tentatively TRBD1 (6 bases). The CDR3 is 14 residues long. Germline assignment: CDR1 SGHAT and CDR2 FQDESV (reference sequence). Trimming pared 5 bases from V and 4 bases from J, leaving 14 bases between. The CDR3 coding sequence is TGTGCCAGCAGCCCGAACAGGGTCTCCTATGGCTACACCTTC. It is translated as CASSPNRVSYGYTF. Drawing the rest from reference TRBV11-1 and TRBJ1-2, the complete variable domain is EAEVAQSPRYKITEKSQAVAFWCDPISGHATLYWYRQILGQGPELLVQFQDESVVDDSQLPKDRFSAERLKGVDSTLKIQPAELGDSAMYLCASSPNRVSYGYTFGSGTRLTVV.

The chain is built from TRBV28 and TRBJ1-5; D is perhaps TRBD1 (5 bases). Germline CDR1 reads MDHEN; CDR2 reads SYDVKM. V was clipped by 2 bases and J by 3 bases, with 8 bases between them. This CDR3 has 14 amino acids. The CDR3 sequence is CASSLTGYNQPQHF. CDR3 nucleotide sequence: TGTGCCAGCAGTTTAACAGGTTACAATCAGCCCCAGCATTTT.

The genes are TRBV15 and TRBJ2-7, with TRBD2 matching 9 bases. CDR3 size: 21 residues. With 4 bases clipped from V and 3 bases from J, the junction kept 25 bases outside the gene matches. Germline V gene sequence: CDR1 LNHNV, CDR2 YYDKDF (reference sequence). The CDR3 bases are TGTGCCACCAGCAAAGGAACTCGGCTAGCGGGAAAAATCAAGCTATTCTACGAGCAGTACTTC. Its protein is CATSKGTRLAGKIKLFYEQYF.

The chain joins TRBV29-1 to TRBJ2-5; 9 bases agree with TRBD1. V shed 8 bases and J 5 bases; nucleotides not matched to a gene: 9. From germline, CDR1 is SQVTM and CDR2 ANQGSEA. CDR3 size: 13 residues. CDR3 region: CSSRQGVLETQYF. DNA for the CDR3: TGCAGCTCACGACAGGGGGTGTTGGAGACCCAGTACTTC.

CDR3 amino acids: CASSPGEVSGNTIYF. CDR3 bases: TGTGCCAGCAGCCCAGGGGAAGTCTCTGGAAACACCATATATTTT. The genes are TRBV7-9 and TRBJ1-3; D is possibly TRBD1 (6 bases). Germline V gene data show CDR1 as SEHNR and CDR2 as FQNEAQ (reference sequence). Deletions cut 5 bases from V and 0 bases from J, with 11 bases between. The CDR3 consists of 15 residues.

The chain joins TRBV7-9 to TRBJ1-2, with no clear D. Trimming took off 5 bases at V and 8 bases at J, with 12 bases between the two ends. The CDR3 has 12 residues. Germline CDR1 reads SEHNR; CDR2 reads FQNEAQ (reference sequence). CDR3 in amino acids: CASSLTLGGYTF. The CDR3, as DNA: TGTGCCAGCAGCCTCACCTTGGGAGGCTACACCTTC.

A remark on this clone: A much more abundant neighbour one base away suggests this may be a read error. The gene calls are TRBV11-2 and TRBJ1-2; no clear D. The CDR3 extends over 13 amino acids. Trimming took 3 bases from V and 4 from J, leaving 9 bases between them. Germline assignment: CDR1 SGHAT and CDR2 FQNNGV. CDR3 amino acids: CASSLDRSYGYTF. CDR3 DNA: TGTGCCAGCAGCTTGGACCGCTCCTATGGCTACACCTTC.

This clone has only a few counts. V is TRBV28 and J is TRBJ2-7, with D maybe TRBD2 (6 bases). CDR3 length: 15 amino acids. V was pared by 1 base and J by 1 base, with 11 bases between. Germline values: CDR1 MDHEN, CDR2 SYDVKM. CDR3 in amino acids: CASSLYGGSSYEQYF. DNA of the CDR3: TGTGCCAGCAGTTTATATGGGGGGTCATCCTACGAGCAGTACTTC.

The rearrangement joins TRBV18 to TRBJ2-4; 9 positions match TRBD2. Germline CDR1 KGHSH, CDR2 LQKENI. The CDR3 length is 17 residues. V shed 4 bases, J shed 0 bases, and the junction held 7 bases outside the gene matches. The CDR3 protein is CASSQTSGDLAKNIQYF. The CDR3 bases are TGTGCCAGCTCACAGACTAGCGGAGACCTAGCCAAAAACATTCAGTACTTC.